These T cell receptor beta chains were read from a single sample in a study of shared clonotypes between healthy human individuals. The data were produced by immunoSEQ multiplex PCR, yet TCRdb's version contains in-frame clones alone and is incomplete. The sample shows around 2.1 million clones, roughly 95% of them seen only once. Material: naive CD4+ T cells sorted from blood. These receptors were taken from a man aged 18 to 35 in good health. CDR3s include the opening cysteine and the closing phenylalanine or tryptophan. D genes are given only for firm matches. The listing skips clone size in some rows; elsewhere it reads once, few, many or a size class.

TRBD1,TRBJ2-7,-,TRBV5-4,TGTGCCAGCAGCTCGGGCGGACAGGGGGCGTACGAGCAGTACTTC,CASSSGGQGAYEQYF
-,TRBJ1-4,-,TRBV10-3,TGTGCCATCAGTGCCAGGGTTAATGAAAAACTGTTTTTT,CAISARVNEKLFF
TRBD1,TRBJ2-7,-,TRBV7-2,TGTGCCAGCAGCTTCCGACAGGGGGCGAAAGGCGAGCAGTACTTC,CASSFRQGAKGEQYF
-,TRBJ2-3,-,TRBV18,TGTGCCAGCTCACCAGAACTAGGGCCTTCACAGTATTTT,CASSPELGPSQYF
TRBD1,TRBJ2-4,-,TRBV19,TGTGCCAGTAGTATAGAAGGGGGCAGGAAAAAAAACATTCAGTACTTC,CASSIEGGRKKNIQYF
-,TRBJ1-6,-,TRBV7-2,TGTGCCAGCAGCTTAGCACTCAACGGGAATTCACCCCTCCACTTT,CASSLALNGNSPLHF
-,TRBJ1-2,-,TRBV10-3,TGTGCCATCAGTGAGTCGACGGGGTTTGGAGGCTACACCTTC,CAISESTGFGGYTF
-,TRBJ2-3,-,TRBV12-5,TGTGCTAGTGGGCCCGGCCCCGATACGCAGTATTTT,CASGPGPDTQYF
-,TRBJ1-2,-,TRBV6-5,TGTGCCAGCAGTTACTCGTACAGGGATGGCTACACCTTC,CASSYSYRDGYTF
TRBD1,TRBJ2-7,-,TRBV18,TGTGCCAGCTCACGACAGGGTGGGTACTACGAGCAGTACTTC,CASSRQGGYYEQYF
TRBD1,TRBJ2-5,-,TRBV7-6,TGTGCCAGCAGCCAAGGGACAGGGGAAGAGACCCAGTACTTC,CASSQGTGEETQYF
TRBD1,TRBJ1-1,-,TRBV11-2,TGTGCCAGCAGCTTAGGACAGGGACAGGGTTCTCGGAACACTGAAGCTTTCTTT,CASSLGQGQGSRNTEAFF
TRBD1,TRBJ2-7,-,TRBV6-1,TGTGCCAGCAGTGAAAGAGGGGACAGGGTGGCCTACGAGCAGTACTTC,CASSERGDRVAYEQYF
TRBD1,TRBJ1-2,-,TRBV28,TGTGCCAGCAGCAGGGGGGACAATGGCTACACCTTC,CASSRGDNGYTF
TRBD1,TRBJ1-6,few,TRBV5-1,TGCGCCAGCAGCGCGACAGGGAAGGATTCACCCCTCCACTTT,CASSATGKDSPLHF
TRBD1,TRBJ1-6,-,TRBV27,TGTGCCAGCAGTCCGGGGACAGGGGGTCGGAATTCACCCCTCCACTTT,CASSPGTGGRNSPLHF
TRBD1,TRBJ1-6,once,TRBV6-5,TGTGCCAGCAGACCCGACAGGGGAGGTAATTCACCCCTCCACTTT,CASRPDRGGNSPLHF
-,TRBJ2-7,-,TRBV6-1,TGTGCCAGCAGATTTTCTCTTCCTTACGAGCAGTACTTC,CASRFSLPYEQYF
TRBD1,TRBJ1-5,-,TRBV10-2,TGCGCCAGCAGTGAATCGGGGACAGGGGTCGGTCAGCCCCAGCATTTT,CASSESGTGVGQPQHF
TRBD1,TRBJ1-1,-,TRBV30,TGTGCCTGGGCGAGGGGGCTGGGCACTGAAGCTTTCTTT,CAWARGLGTEAFF
-,TRBJ2-5,-,TRBV19,TGTGCCAGCGGGCGAGGGGTCTCGGAGACCCAGTACTTC,CASGRGVSETQYF
-,TRBJ2-1,-,TRBV19,TGTGCCAGTAGTATCCCCGGAGTCTCCTACAATGAGCAGTTCTTC,CASSIPGVSYNEQFF
-,TRBJ1-6,once,TRBV7-9,TGTGCCAGCAGCGGGGTGGGAGGCTATAATTCACCCCTCCACTTT,CASSGVGGYNSPLHF
-,TRBJ1-6,-,TRBV5-1,TGCGCCAGTAGAACTGCGGACAGAGATAATTCACCCCTCCACTTT,CASRTADRDNSPLHF
TRBD2,TRBJ2-7,-,TRBV9,TGTGCCAGCAGCGTAGGGGGCGGGAGGTACGAGCAGTACTTC,CASSVGGGRYEQYF
-,TRBJ2-5,-,TRBV2,TGTGCCAGCTGGCGAAGCGGAGCCCAAGAGACCCAGTACTTC,CASWRSGAQETQYF
TRBD1,TRBJ2-5,-,TRBV11-2,TGTGCCAGCAGCTTAGATATCGGGACAGGGGGCGAAGAGACCCAGTACTTC,CASSLDIGTGGEETQYF
-,TRBJ2-1,-,TRBV9,TGTGCCAGCAGCGTATCTCAGCAGGGTGAGCAGTTCTTC,CASSVSQQGEQFF
-,TRBJ1-1,-,TRBV27,TGTGCCAGCAGTATCAACAGGGTTGGGAACACTGAAGCTTTCTTT,CASSINRVGNTEAFF
TRBD2,TRBJ2-2,-,TRBV30,TGTGCCTGGAGTCTGGGACTAGCGGGCCAGAACACCGGGGAGCTGTTTTTT,CAWSLGLAGQNTGELFF
TRBD1,TRBJ2-1,-,TRBV20-1,TGCAGTGCTAGACCCCAGGGGGTGCAGTTCTTC,CSARPQGVQFF
-,TRBJ2-2,-,TRBV5-6,TGTGCCAGCAGCTTGAGAACAGGGCCTCCCACCGGGGAGCTGTTTTTT,CASSLRTGPPTGELFF
TRBD1,TRBJ2-6,-,TRBV7-9,TGTGCCAGTGACTCGGGACAGACCGTCTCTGGGGCCAACGTCCTGACTTTC,CASDSGQTVSGANVLTF
TRBD1,TRBJ1-2,-,TRBV18,TGTGCCAGCTCACCGACTCCCAGCAGGGGGCTACTCTATGGCTACACCTTC,CASSPTPSRGLLYGYTF
-,TRBJ2-5,-,TRBV5-4,TGTGCCAGCAGCTTGGTAGCAGAAATAGAGACCCAGTACTTC,CASSLVAEIETQYF
-,TRBJ2-1,-,TRBV5-6,TGTGCCAGCAGTTTGGGGCTAGCGATCCACAATGAGCAGTTCTTC,CASSLGLAIHNEQFF
-,TRBJ1-5,-,TRBV9,TGTGCCAGCAGCCCGGAGGGTTATCAGCCCCAGCATTTT,CASSPEGYQPQHF
TRBD1,TRBJ1-6,-,TRBV6-6,TGTGCCAGCACCGGACAGGGGGGTTCACCCCTCCACTTT,CASTGQGGSPLHF
TRBD2,TRBJ2-3,-,TRBV9,TGTGCCAGCAGCGTTAGCGGGAGTTCAGATACGCAGTATTTT,CASSVSGSSDTQYF
-,TRBJ1-3,-,TRBV30,TGTGCCTGGAGTGTACTCCCCGGAAACACCATATATTTT,CAWSVLPGNTIYF
TRBD2,TRBJ2-7,-,TRBV6-6,TGTGCCAGCAGGACCGTCGGGGGGGGTGACCAAGAGCAGTACTTC,CASRTVGGGDQEQYF
-,TRBJ1-6,few,TRBV25-1,TGTGCCAGCAGTGAAGACCGATCAAATTCACCCCTCCACTTT,CASSEDRSNSPLHF